The 28 T cell receptor beta chains listed next were all sequenced from one sample in a study of blood T cell repertoires in COVID-19. The assay was immunoSEQ multiplex PCR, and TCRdb's table has in-frame clones only and misses some. In the table there are about 150,000 clones, approximately 90% of which are singletons. The sequenced material came from peripheral blood. Receptors originate from a woman in her 40s with acute or convalescent COVID-19.

This rearrangement joins TRBV5-6 to TRBJ1-4, with unresolved D. The V and J ends lost 0 bases and 6 bases respectively, with 12 bases between them. CDR1 is SGHDT and CDR2 is YYEEEE in the germline V gene. The CDR3 is 15 residues long. The chain's CDR3 is CASSLVEGEDEKLFF. Written as DNA, the CDR3 is TGTGCCAGCAGCTTGGTAGAGGGTGAAGATGAAAAACTGTTTTTT.

J is TRBJ2-3 and V is TRBV5-8; 10 bases map to TRBD1. The germline gives CDR1 SGHTS, CDR2 YDEGEE. The V gene end was trimmed by 4 bases and the J gene end by 6 bases; junction bases not matched to a gene: 8. There are 15 residues in the CDR3. The CDR3 is CASSTILGQGDTQYF. The CDR3 region has the DNA TGTGCCAGCAGCACTATCCTGGGACAGGGGGATACGCAGTATTTT.

This clone was recorded only once. The rearrangement links TRBV2 to TRBJ2-1, with a possible D match to TRBD1 (6 bases). Germline V gene lookup returns CDR1 SNHLY and CDR2 FYNNEI. The V end lost 6 bases, the J end lost 9 bases, and 12 bases lay between the germline ends. The length of the CDR3 is 12 residues. The CDR3 region is CASRLGGSEQFF. The DNA of the CDR3 is TGTGCCAGCAGGTTAGGGGGTAGTGAGCAGTTCTTC.

The V call is TRBV5-4, the J call TRBJ1-2, with TRBD1 identical over 7 bases. The CDR3 contains 14 residues. The germline V gene has CDR1 SGHNT and CDR2 YYREEE (reference sequence). V was pared by 3 bases and J by 6 bases, with 8 bases of the junction left unmatched. Written as DNA, the CDR3 is TGTGCCAGCAGCTCCGAGACAGGGCCAGATGGCTACACCTTC. Translation: CASSSETGPDGYTF.

The chain has TRBV6-5 and TRBJ2-1; the D gene is possibly TRBD1 (6 bases). The V gene's germline CDR1 is MNHEY and CDR2 SVGAGI. Trimming shortened V by 0 bases and J by 4 bases, and 13 bases separated the two germline ends. The length of the CDR3 is 16 residues. In DNA form, the CDR3 reads TGTGCCAGCAGTTACTCGACGGGACACCTATACAATGAGCAGTTCTTC. This gives the protein CASSYSTGHLYNEQFF.

The genes are TRBV7-8 and TRBJ1-1; possibly TRBD1 for D (5 bases). CDR3 size: 13 residues. V was shortened by 2 bases and J by 5 bases, with 9 bases between the two germline ends. Germline loops: CDR1 SGHVS, CDR2 FQNEAQ. The CDR3 is CASSLKGDTEAFF. Written as DNA, the CDR3 is TGTGCCAGCAGCTTAAAAGGGGATACTGAAGCTTTCTTT.

This clone was seen just once. V is TRBV9 and J is TRBJ1-1; weak D call: TRBD1 (5 bases). The ends were cut back, 1 base at V and 5 bases at J, with 9 bases in the middle. Germline-derived CDR1 and CDR2 are SGDLS and YYNGEE. The CDR3 has 13 amino acids. CDR3 sequence reads: CASSVWSGTEAFF. The CDR3 coding sequence is TGTGCCAGCAGCGTATGGTCAGGGACTGAAGCTTTCTTT. The whole variable domain, remainder taken from reference TRBV9 and TRBJ1-1, is DSGVTQTPKHLITATGQRVTLRCSPRSGDLSVYWYQQSLDQGLQFLIQYYNGEERAKGNILERFSAQQFPDLHSELNLSSLELGDSALYFCASSVWSGTEAFFGQGTRLTVV.

This sequence joins TRBV11-2 and TRBJ1-1; D not certain. The germline gives CDR1 SGHAT, CDR2 FQNNGV. The CDR3 sequence is 13 residues long. V was clipped by 0 bases and J by 4 bases, with 6 bases between them. CDR3 in DNA: TGTGCCAGCAGCTTAGAGAGTGGCACTGAAGCTTTCTTT. Protein sequence: CASSLESGTEAFF.

The count of this clone is one. V is TRBV27 and J is TRBJ2-7; perhaps TRBD2 as D (5 bases). The CDR3 contains 14 residues. The germline V and J ends were trimmed by 0 bases and 7 bases, with 13 bases remaining between them. The germline V gene encodes CDR1 MNHEY and CDR2 SMNVEV (reference sequence). The CDR3 bases are TGTGCCAGCAGTTTATCCGGGGTTGCGAAAGAGCAGTACTTC. This gives the protein CASSLSGVAKEQYF.

The chain carries TRBV15 and TRBJ2-2; 7 bases match TRBD1. There are 15 residues in the CDR3. V lost 5 bases, J lost 3 bases, and 6 bases stayed unmatched. Germline CDR1 LNHNV, CDR2 YYDKDF (reference sequence). In DNA form, the CDR3 reads TGTGCCACCAGCCGCCGGGACAGTTACACCGGGGAGCTGTTTTTT. It specifies CATSRRDSYTGELFF.

This chain links TRBV27 with TRBJ1-1, with a tentative D call TRBD1 (6 bases). This CDR3 is 15 amino acids long. Looked up from germline, CDR1 is MNHEY and CDR2 is SMNVEV (reference sequence). V lost 4 bases and J lost 5, with 17 bases in between. The CDR3 DNA is TGTGCCAGCAGTTATGCTGGGGGCGGGGGGACTGAAGCTTTCTTT. This translates into CASSYAGGGGTEAFF.

The V call is TRBV28, the J call TRBJ2-1; 7 bases are shared with TRBD2. The CDR3 is made up of 15 amino acids. Germline V gene data show CDR1 as MDHEN and CDR2 as SYDVKM. After removal of 4 bases from V and 8 bases from J, the junction contained 11 bases not matched to a gene. This CDR3 is CASSSSGLHGYEQFF. The CDR3 coding sequence is TGTGCCAGCAGTTCCTCGGGACTACATGGGTATGAGCAGTTCTTC.

The chain combines TRBV5-6 with TRBJ1-2, with TRBD1 matching over 9 bases. Germline V gene lookup returns CDR1 SGHDT and CDR2 YYEEEE. Unmatched junction bases numbered 6, after V lost 5 bases and J lost 4 bases. CDR3 length equals 14 residues. DNA for the CDR3: TGTGCCAGCAGTTCCACAGGGGGCGTCTATGGCTACACCTTC. Its protein is CASSSTGGVYGYTF.

V usage is TRBV19 and J usage is TRBJ1-2; the match to TRBD1 covers 9 bases. In germline, CDR1 is LNHDA, CDR2 SQIVND (reference sequence). V trimming: 5 bases; J trimming: 6 bases; junction bases outside the gene matches: 4. This CDR3 contains 13 residues. CDR3 amino acids: CASSERTGDGYTF. DNA for the CDR3: TGTGCCAGTAGTGAAAGGACAGGGGATGGCTACACCTTC.

The rearrangement links TRBV9 to TRBJ1-6; TRBD1 matches at 7 bases. Germline assignment: CDR1 SGDLS and CDR2 YYNGEE. The V and J ends lost 0 bases and 14 bases, in that order; junction bases with no gene match: 11. The CDR3 has 15 amino acids. The CDR3 sequence: CASSVGGDSEGSLHF. Here the CDR3 DNA reads TGTGCCAGCAGCGTAGGAGGGGACAGTGAAGGATCCCTCCACTTT.

This clone qualifies as medium-sized. J is TRBJ1-5 and V is TRBV10-1; 8 bases align to TRBD1. Looked up from germline, CDR1 is WNHNN and CDR2 is SYGVQD (reference sequence). V lost 10 bases and J lost 6; bases outside the gene matches: 14. The CDR3 is 15 residues long. The CDR3 sequence: CANSHGTGRSQPQHF. In DNA, the CDR3 is TGCGCCAACTCCCACGGGACAGGACGTAGTCAGCCCCAGCATTTT.

V is TRBV3-1 (or the pseudogene TRBV3-2) and J is TRBJ2-5, with 9 bases identical to TRBD1. This CDR3 region has 15 residues. Germline CDR1 LGHDT, CDR2 YNNKEL (reference sequence). After removal of 8 bases from V and 5 bases from J, the junction contained 12 bases not matched to a gene. This CDR3 is CASQPRDRAQETQYF. The CDR3 coding sequence is TGTGCCAGCCAACCCCGGGACAGGGCTCAGGAGACCCAGTACTTC.

This chain uses TRBV2 with TRBJ2-7; the D gene is possibly TRBD1 (5 bases). The CDR3 has 11 amino acids. Germline CDR1 and CDR2: SNHLY and FYNNEI. Trimming removed 7 bases from V and 6 bases from J, with 10 bases in between. CDR3 residues: CASNTGSEQYF. CDR3 nucleotide sequence: TGTGCCAGCAACACAGGATCCGAGCAGTACTTC.

This chain links TRBV7-9 with TRBJ2-3, with 8 bases that match TRBD1. The V gene end was trimmed by 1 base and the J gene end by 3 bases; junction bases not matched to a gene: 6. The CDR3 is 16 residues long. CDR1 SEHNR and CDR2 FQNEAQ come from the germline V gene (reference sequence). CDR3 loop: CASSLVTGGETDTQYF. In nucleotides, the CDR3 is TGTGCCAGCAGCTTAGTTACAGGGGGAGAGACAGATACGCAGTATTTT.

This clone was found a few times. V usage is TRBV6-6 and J usage is TRBJ1-2; D gene unclear. This CDR3 comprises 15 residues. Per germline, CDR1 MNHNY and CDR2 SVGAGI (reference sequence). Trimming pared 2 bases from V and 0 bases from J, leaving 10 bases between. The CDR3 spells CASSYAIETNYGYTF. The CDR3 DNA follows: TGTGCCAGCAGTTACGCCATAGAGACTAACTATGGCTACACCTTC.

The chain recombines TRBV18 with TRBJ2-5, with D perhaps matching TRBD2 (6 bases). CDR1 is KGHSH and CDR2 is LQKENI in the germline V gene. CDR3 length equals 13 residues. The ends were cut back, 8 bases at V and 5 bases at J, with 15 bases in the middle. CDR3 residues: CASLGGPSETQYF. The DNA of the CDR3 is TGTGCCAGCCTAGGAGGGCCTTCGGAGACCCAGTACTTC.

The chain joins TRBV24-1 to TRBJ2-1; tentatively, D is TRBD2 (6 bases). The germline CDR1 and CDR2 sequences are KGHDR and SFDVKD. V lost 7 bases to trimming and J lost 10 bases, with 13 bases between them. The CDR3 runs to 12 residues. The CDR3 protein is CATSLGLTEQFF. CDR3 DNA sequence: TGTGCCACCAGCCTGGGACTGACGGAGCAGTTCTTC.

The CDR3 DNA sequence: TGTGCCAGCAGGATGACAGAGGTTAGGTATGGCTACACCTTC. As protein: CASRMTEVRYGYTF. The chain recombines TRBV6-5 with TRBJ1-2, with a weak D call TRBD1 (5 bases). Trimming took off 6 bases at V and 5 bases at J, with 16 bases between the two ends. The CDR3 consists of 14 residues. Per germline, CDR1 MNHEY and CDR2 SVGAGI.

The chain employs TRBV19 and TRBJ2-7; TRBD2 matches 9 bases. CDR3 length: 15 residues. Germline V gene sequence: CDR1 LNHDA, CDR2 SQIVND (reference sequence). Trimming at V came to 3 bases and at J to 1 base, leaving 4 bases not matched to a gene. DNA for the CDR3: TGTGCCAGTAGTATTCTCCTAGCGGGATCCTACGAGCAGTACTTC. Protein sequence: CASSILLAGSYEQYF.

This sequence joins TRBV29-1 and TRBJ2-1, with 11 bases that match TRBD2. Germline V gene data show CDR1 as SQVTM and CDR2 as ANQGSEA. This CDR3 region has 15 residues. With V trimmed by 6 bases and J by 5 bases, 9 bases remained unmatched. CDR3 coding DNA: TGCAGCGTGGGGCGACTAGCGGGGCAACACAATGAGCAGTTCTTC. It encodes CSVGRLAGQHNEQFF.

The J gene is TRBJ2-6, the V gene TRBV10-2; a weak D match, TRBD1 (6 bases). The CDR3 loop spans 15 amino acids. CDR1 and CDR2 from the germline V gene are WSHSY and SAAADI. V lost 6 bases and J 1 base, leaving 10 bases between the germline ends. DNA for the CDR3: TGCGCCAGCAGCATTCAGGGGTCTGGGGCCAACGTCCTGACTTTC. Protein product: CASSIQGSGANVLTF.

The V gene is TRBV4-1, the J gene TRBJ2-3, with D hard to call. Germline loops: CDR1 MGHRA, CDR2 YSYEKL. The CDR3 sequence is 14 residues long. V lost 3 bases, J lost 7 bases, and 14 bases lay in between. The CDR3 loop is CASSHLTTPNTQYF. Written as DNA, the CDR3 is TGCGCCAGCAGCCACCTCACGACACCAAATACGCAGTATTTT.

The chain has TRBV7-2 and TRBJ2-5, with 13 bases identical to TRBD2. The CDR3 length is 14 residues. The V gene's germline CDR1 is SGHTA and CDR2 FQGNSA. The V segment lost 8 bases and the J segment 5 bases; nucleotides outside the gene matches: 5. CDR3 sequence reads: CASVWTSGSETQYF. The CDR3 region has the DNA TGTGCCAGCGTCTGGACTAGCGGGAGCGAGACCCAGTACTTC.